Described below is a single T cell receptor (beta chain) sequence and its context. This specimen belongs to a study of T cells expressing NK-cell markers. Germline values: CDR1 SEHNR, CDR2 FQNEAQ (reference sequence). The CDR3 totals 14 residues. TCRdb reprocessed the 5' RACE reads; each CDR3 protein has one entry and no DNA is given. This sample's table has around 140,000 distinct CDR3 sequences. Sample: blood T cells: a sorted CD56 or NKG2C T cell subset, CD4+ or CD8+ T cells, or bulk PBMC T cells (not recorded which). The rearrangement uses TRBV7-9 and TRBJ2-1; TCRdb returns TRBD1, unconfirmable since there is no DNA. The origin of this receptor is a man aged 18 to 35 in good health. CDR3 sequence reads: CASRLGGANNEQFF.